A single sample is the source of the 21 T cell receptor beta chains below, sequenced in a study of Ad26.COV2.S vaccination and SARS-CoV-2 variants. The method was immunoSEQ multiplex PCR; TCRdb's version includes in-frame clones alone and lacks a portion of them. The sample has 240,000 or so clones; approximately 88% are singletons. The treatment here: some 20 received Ad26.COV2.S at low or high dose, single or two shots; about 5 received placebo; per-sample allocation not given. Sampling occurred on day 63 after the first vaccine or placebo injection. The sequencing here drew on peripheral blood, taken in a trial of Ad26.COV2.S vaccine versus placebo. The source is a person aged 18-65 years who received the Ad26.COV2.S COVID-19 vaccine or a placebo.

The rearrangement links TRBV19 to TRBJ2-1; a weak D match, TRBD2 (5 bases). The CDR3 totals 14 residues. Germline CDR1 reads LNHDA; CDR2 reads SQIVND (reference sequence). Trimming cost V 5 bases and J 0 bases, with 8 bases left between them. In nucleotides, the CDR3 is TGTGCCAGTAGTCTGGGGAGCTCCTACAATGAGCAGTTCTTC. It specifies CASSLGSSYNEQFF.

This rearrangement joins TRBV25-1 to TRBJ2-5, with D uncertain. Trimming removed 3 bases from V and 5 bases from J, with 16 bases in between. CDR1 MGHDK and CDR2 SYGVNS come from the germline V gene. The CDR3 contains 15 residues. Written as DNA, the CDR3 is TGTGCCAGCAGTGACTCCCCTGACTCCACCGAGACCCAGTACTTC. It yields the protein CASSDSPDSTETQYF.

The rearrangement joins TRBV7-2 to TRBJ1-1, with 9 bases identical to TRBD1. V lost 4 bases to trimming and J lost 3 bases; unmatched junction nucleotides: 0. The CDR3 is 13 amino acids. The germline V gene encodes CDR1 SGHTA and CDR2 FQGNSA. The CDR3 loop reads CASSWDRDTEAFF. CDR3 in DNA: TGTGCCAGCAGCTGGGACAGGGACACTGAAGCTTTCTTT.

The chain couples TRBV5-1 to TRBJ1-5, with D unresolved. The germline V gene encodes CDR1 SGHRS and CDR2 YFSETQ. The CDR3 totals 10 residues. Trimming cost V 7 bases and J 7 bases, with 6 bases left between them. As DNA, the CDR3 is TGCGCCAGCGAATACCAGCCCCAGCATTTT. Residues: CASEYQPQHF.

The CDR3 loop reads CASSPRNTGELFF. CDR3 DNA sequence: TGTGCCAGCAGCCCAAGGAACACCGGGGAGCTGTTTTTT. The rearrangement uses TRBV7-3 and TRBJ2-2, with D hard to call. V lost 5 bases and J 1 base, leaving 5 bases between the germline ends. The CDR3 extends over 13 amino acids. The germline V gene encodes CDR1 SGHTA and CDR2 FQGTGA.

This clone was recorded only once. This chain joins TRBV6-5 and TRBJ1-1; D ambiguous. This CDR3 has 15 residues. The ends were cut back, 0 bases at V and 1 base at J, with 9 bases in the middle. Germline V gene lookup returns CDR1 MNHEY and CDR2 SVGAGI. For the CDR3, the DNA is TGTGCCAGCAGTTACTCGTCAGGCCAGAACACTGAAGCTTTCTTT. This codes for CASSYSSGQNTEAFF.

The chain recombines TRBV19 with TRBJ1-5, with TRBD1 identical over 10 bases. J lost 3 bases, V lost 7 bases, and 6 bases had no gene match. CDR1 and CDR2 from the germline V gene are LNHDA and SQIVND (reference sequence). The length of the CDR3 is 15 residues. The CDR3 coding sequence is TGTGCCAGTAACTTCGGACAGGGGGACAATCAGCCCCAGCATTTT. Amino acids: CASNFGQGDNQPQHF.

The rearrangement joins TRBV7-8 to TRBJ1-1, with TRBD1 matching 8 bases. CDR3 length equals 15 residues. V lost 2 bases, J lost 4 bases, and 6 bases stayed unmatched. Germline V gene lookup returns CDR1 SGHVS and CDR2 FQNEAQ. CDR3 in DNA: TGTGCCAGCAGCTTATTCAGGACAGGGACCACTGAAGCTTTCTTT. This sequence encodes CASSLFRTGTTEAFF.

Here the CDR3 DNA reads TGTGCCAGCAGTTACTTTCTCGACAGGGGACAAACAGATACGCAGTATTTT. It codes for CASSYFLDRGQTDTQYF. The chain is built from TRBV6-2 or TRBV6-3 and TRBJ2-3, with TRBD1 identical over 8 bases. With V trimmed by 1 base and J by 3 bases, 9 bases remained unmatched. Germline CDR1 and CDR2: MNHEY and SVGEGT. The CDR3 loop spans 17 amino acids.

The chain employs TRBV5-1 and TRBJ2-7, with 7 bases lining up with TRBD2. CDR3 length: 15 amino acids. Trimming took 3 bases from V and 4 from J; bases not matched to a gene: 10. The germline CDR1 and CDR2 sequences are SGHRS and YFSETQ. This CDR3 is CASSSFGGGPYEQYF. CDR3 DNA: TGCGCCAGCAGCTCGTTCGGGGGAGGGCCTTACGAGCAGTACTTC.

This chain joins TRBV6-5 and TRBJ2-7; D call uncertain. Trimming took 5 bases from V and 0 from J, leaving 11 bases between them. The CDR3 is 14 residues long. CDR1 is MNHEY, CDR2 SVGAGI, per germline. The CDR3: CASSQSLRSYEQYF. The CDR3 DNA is TGTGCCAGCAGTCAAAGTCTCCGCTCCTACGAGCAGTACTTC.

This sequence joins TRBV5-6 and TRBJ2-7; D remains unclear. V lost 4 bases to trimming and J lost 6 bases, with 11 bases between them. CDR1 is SGHDT and CDR2 is YYEEEE in the germline V gene. CDR3 length: 12 amino acids. Here the CDR3 reads CASSLSITEQYF. Written as DNA, the CDR3 is TGTGCCAGCAGCCTGTCCATCACCGAGCAGTACTTC. The full variable domain, rest sourced from reference TRBV5-6 and TRBJ2-7, is DAGVTQSPTHLIKTRGQQVTLRCSPKSGHDTVSWYQQALGQGPQFIFQYYEEEERQRGNFPDRFSGHQFPNYSSELNVNALLLGDSALYLCASSLSITEQYFGPGTRLTVT.

The rearrangement joins TRBV7-8 to TRBJ2-7, with 12 bases aligning to TRBD2. Unmatched junction bases numbered 0, after V lost 0 bases and J lost 0 bases. CDR1 and CDR2 (germline): SGHVS, FQNEAQ. This CDR3 has 16 residues. For the CDR3, the DNA is TGTGCCAGCAGCTTAGCGGGACTAGCGGGCTCCTACGAGCAGTACTTC. Its translation is CASSLAGLAGSYEQYF.

The chain couples TRBV9 to TRBJ2-1, with D tentatively TRBD1 or TRBD2 (5 bases each). Per germline, CDR1 SGDLS and CDR2 YYNGEE. V was shortened by 3 bases and J by 5 bases, with 12 bases between the two germline ends. The CDR3 spans 14 residues. The CDR3 is CASSARDHNNEQFF. In nucleotides, the CDR3 is TGTGCCAGCAGCGCCCGGGACCATAACAATGAGCAGTTCTTC.

This clone appeared once. V usage is TRBV4-3 and J usage is TRBJ2-2; 7 positions match TRBD2. Per the germline V gene, CDR1 is LGHNA and CDR2 is YSLEER. The length of the CDR3 is 13 residues. V lost 10 bases, J lost 4 bases, and 6 bases stayed unmatched. The CDR3 spells CATRAGVTGELFF. CDR3 bases: TGCGCCACTCGCGCGGGGGTCACCGGGGAGCTGTTTTTT.

The chain recombines TRBV6-4 with TRBJ2-7; D unclear. Germline CDR1 is MRHNA and CDR2 is SNTAGT. The CDR3 totals 10 residues. V lost 6 bases, J lost 3 bases, and 3 bases lay in between. The DNA of the CDR3 is TGTGCCAGCAGCCTCTACGAGCAGTACTTC. Translated, it gives CASSLYEQYF.

The chain links TRBV6-1 to TRBJ2-2; the D call may be TRBD1 or TRBD2 (6 bases each). Germline assignment: CDR1 MNHNS and CDR2 SASEGT. The V end lost 4 bases, the J end lost 1 base, and 16 bases lay between the germline ends. CDR3 length: 17 amino acids. The CDR3 sequence: CASSARTGGWNTGELFF. CDR3 in DNA: TGTGCCAGCAGTGCGCGGACCGGGGGCTGGAACACCGGGGAGCTGTTTTTT.

This rearrangement joins TRBV7-8 to TRBJ1-4; D not resolved. Trimming removed 1 base at V and 5 bases at J, with 5 bases between. Per the germline V gene, CDR1 is SGHVS and CDR2 is FQNEAQ. The CDR3 contains 13 residues. The CDR3 bases are TGTGCCAGCAGCTTAGGTCGAAATGAAAAACTGTTTTTT. Translated: CASSLGRNEKLFF.

The V call is TRBV5-1, the J call TRBJ1-1; no firm D call. The germline V and J ends were trimmed by 0 bases and 0 bases, with 18 bases remaining between them. The CDR3 runs 18 residues. Germline CDR1 is SGHRS and CDR2 is YFSETQ. This CDR3 is CASSLGPRLWSMNTEAFF. DNA for the CDR3: TGCGCCAGCAGCTTGGGTCCACGACTTTGGAGTATGAACACTGAAGCTTTCTTT.

This sequence joins TRBV18 and TRBJ2-3, with 7 positions matching TRBD1. V dropped 2 bases and J dropped 3; count of bases not matched to a gene: 14. Germline lookup yields CDR1 KGHSH and CDR2 LQKENI. The CDR3 covers 18 residues. The CDR3 region is CASSPIEGNRGGTDTQYF. The CDR3 DNA sequence: TGTGCCAGCTCACCAATTGAGGGGAACAGGGGTGGAACAGATACGCAGTATTTT.

The V gene is TRBV3-1 (or the pseudogene TRBV3-2), the J gene TRBJ2-7; D call uncertain. The CDR3 is 13 amino acids. Germline V gene lookup returns CDR1 LGHDT and CDR2 YNNKEL (reference sequence). Deletions cut 4 bases from V and 3 bases from J, with 10 bases between. The chain's CDR3 is CASSLQRGYEQYF. The CDR3 bases are TGTGCCAGCAGCCTTCAAAGAGGCTACGAGCAGTACTTC.